This T cell receptor beta chain was identified in a study of tumor-infiltrating lymphocytes in primary liver carcinoma. The overall study: Samples yielded about 3.5 to 7.5 million productive TCRbeta reads, similar across tissue types. Study-level points and caveats: In tumor-adjacent and tumor-blood pairs, overlap was lower than in tumor region pairs. The top-250-clone fraction was significantly higher in tumors than in blood (p = 0.039).

Regarding this clonotype: Its antigen is still unknown. This clone may be a read error of a much larger clone one base away.

Total RNA (around 510 ng) served as template for TCR beta cDNA synthesis primed by a constant-region primer. Three nested multiplex PCR rounds, a slightly modified ARM-PCR method, built the TCR beta libraries. PCR rounds one and two used TRBV1-TRBV30 forward primers with a C-beta reverse primer for 9 to 10 cycles each. TCRdb independently ran MiXCR on the multiplex PCR reads; one entry per CDR3 protein. The sample carries around 330,000 distinct CDR3 sequences, 65% recorded once. Germline DNA was also extracted, while the blood RNA originated from unsorted whole blood. CDR3 length: 14 amino acids. Germline V lookup: CDR1 LGHNA, CDR2 YSLEER.

The sample was peripheral blood. The V gene is TRBV4-3, the J gene TRBJ1-1; D is perhaps TRBD1 (5 bases). The clonotype was recovered from a man aged 35 to 55 with primary liver carcinoma and hepatitis B virus infection. CDR3 amino acids: CASNQSGGNTEAFF. The CDR3 DNA sequence: TGCGCCAGCAACCAATCGGGGGGAAACACTGAAGCTTTCTTT.